This T cell receptor beta chain emerged from a study of cytomegalovirus exposure and HLA in healthy donors. Study-level findings and limits: A later analysis showed HLA-associated TCR beta chains outstripping equally common others in clonal expansion. It was assumed in the presence/absence analyses that sequencing depth was roughly uniform across donors. Later analysis showed most CMV-associated TCR beta chains appearing HLA-restricted.

Per the germline V gene, CDR1 is SGHNT and CDR2 is YYREEE (reference sequence). Trimming removed 0 bases from V and 8 bases from J; junction bases left unmatched: 3. This CDR3 has 14 amino acids. Concerning this clone: Its antigen is as yet unknown.

A multiplex PCR was run with 60 Vbeta primers and 13 Jbeta primers. The table came from immunoSEQ multiplex PCR; TCRdb's copy has only in-frame clones and leaves some out. This table has more than 200,000 clones, 83% appearing once. The TCR was taken from a girl between 5 and 17 years old in good health and CMV-seronegative. The V and J genes are TRBV5-4 and TRBJ2-1, with 9 nucleotides matching TRBD2. Input material: PBMCs. Here the CDR3 reads CASSLVERGDEQFF. CDR3 in DNA: TGTGCCAGCAGCTTGGTGGAGCGGGGGGATGAGCAGTTCTTC.